The present TCR beta chain was sequenced within a study of blood T cells in healthy people across ages. A J-beta primer mix and a sample-barcoded 5' primer were used in a second PCR of about 7 to 12 cycles. Sequencing of every sample gave 2.5 million or more CDR3-containing paired-end reads. TCRdb processed the 5' RACE reads anew with MiXCR; each CDR3 protein has one entry. Of about 1.6 million distinct CDR3 sequences in the sample, 30% to 35% were seen once. This clonotype was detected once. Investigators took about 10 milliliters of peripheral blood from every donor. Losses at the gene ends were 2 bases for V and 11 bases for J; bases not matched to a gene: 11. The CDR3 spans 14 residues. Looked up from germline, CDR1 is SGDLS and CDR2 is YYNGEE.

This receptor was identified in a woman in her twenties or thirties in good health. The material sequenced was blood. The V and J genes are TRBV9 and TRBJ2-5, with 8 bases aligning to TRBD1. Here the CDR3 DNA reads TGTGCCAGCAGCGTCGGGACAGGACACAATGAGCAGTACTTC. Residues: CASSVGTGHNEQYF. The full variable domain, with the rest looked up from reference TRBV9 and TRBJ2-5, is DSGVTQTPKHLITATGQRVTLRCSPRSGDLSVYWYQQSLDQGLQFLIQYYNGEERAKGNILERFSAQQFPDLHSELNLSSLELGDSALYFCASSVGTGHNEQYFGPGTRLLVL.